Presented here are 27 T cell receptor beta chains from one specimen sequenced in a study of cytomegalovirus exposure and HLA in healthy donors. The PCR had 60 Vbeta and 13 Jbeta primers. Generated by immunoSEQ multiplex PCR, the TCRdb table keeps only in-frame clones and is missing some. In the table there are about 160,000 clones, roughly 87% of which are singletons. Sequenced input: PBMCs. The receptors originated from a woman aged 25 to 39 in good health and CMV-seronegative.

This chain uses TRBV6-5 with TRBJ2-3; tentatively, D is TRBD2 (7 bases). This CDR3 contains 16 residues. Germline V gene data show CDR1 as MNHEY and CDR2 as SVGAGI. V gave up 0 bases and J gave up 4 bases, with 14 bases separating them. Written as DNA, the CDR3 is TGTGCCAGCAGTTACTCCCCGAGGGGGAGGGCAGATACGCAGTATTTT. Translated: CASSYSPRGRADTQYF.

This sequence joins TRBV6-5 and TRBJ1-4; tentative D call: TRBD1 (6 bases). Between the trimmed V and J ends, which lost 6 bases and 13 bases, there was a span of 12 bases. The CDR3 loop spans 11 amino acids. Germline loops: CDR1 MNHEY, CDR2 SVGAGI. CDR3 coding DNA: TGTGCCAGCAGATCACAGGGAGCACTGTTTTTT. This translates into CASRSQGALFF.

V is TRBV7-9 and J is TRBJ1-5; D ambiguous. The V and J ends lost 5 bases and 5 bases respectively, with 10 bases between them. Germline lookup yields CDR1 SEHNR and CDR2 FQNEAQ (reference sequence). This CDR3 is built from 13 residues. CDR3 amino acids: CASSRNRDQPQHF. Written as DNA, the CDR3 is TGTGCCAGCAGCCGCAACCGGGATCAGCCCCAGCATTTT.

This chain uses TRBV9 with TRBJ2-5; possibly TRBD2 for D (6 bases). Trimming took 0 bases from V and 6 from J, leaving 12 bases between them. CDR3 size: 14 residues. The germline V gene has CDR1 SGDLS and CDR2 YYNGEE. CDR3 amino acids: CASSVAGSLKTQYF. DNA for the CDR3: TGTGCCAGCAGCGTAGCCGGGAGTCTGAAGACCCAGTACTTC.

This clone was recorded once. The J gene is TRBJ1-4, the V gene TRBV30; TRBD1 might be the D (6 bases). CDR3 length: 16 amino acids. V was trimmed by 1 base and J by 1 base, leaving 13 bases between them. The germline CDR1 and CDR2 sequences are GTSNPN and SVGIG (reference sequence). This CDR3 reads CAWSGTDSLTNEKLFF. Written as DNA, the CDR3 is TGTGCCTGGAGTGGGACAGATTCCCTAACTAATGAAAAACTGTTTTTT.

The chain is built from TRBV28 and TRBJ1-5, with D possibly TRBD1 on 6 matching bases. CDR1 and CDR2 from the germline V gene are MDHEN and SYDVKM. CDR3 length: 15 residues. V lost 2 bases, J lost 3 bases, and 11 bases lay in between. This CDR3 reads CASSLRTANNQPQHF. The CDR3 DNA sequence: TGTGCCAGCAGTTTAAGGACAGCTAACAATCAGCCCCAGCATTTT.

The chain combines TRBV15 with TRBJ1-4, with 7 nucleotides matching TRBD1. CDR1 is LNHNV and CDR2 is YYDKDF in the germline V gene (reference sequence). With V trimmed by 0 bases and J by 4 bases, 5 bases remained unmatched. This CDR3 has 16 amino acids. Here the CDR3 reads CATSRDGGQNNEKLFF. The CDR3 DNA reads TGTGCCACCAGCAGAGATGGGGGACAGAATAATGAAAAACTGTTTTTT.

The chain employs TRBV6-5 and TRBJ2-7; tentative D call: TRBD2 (5 bases). Trimming stripped 2 bases from V and 6 bases from J, with 17 bases between. Germline loops: CDR1 MNHEY, CDR2 SVGAGI. CDR3 length: 15 residues. In DNA, the CDR3 is TGTGCCAGCAGTTACAACGGACTCCAGCTCGGCGAGCAGTACTTC. It specifies CASSYNGLQLGEQYF.

This chain connects TRBV2 to TRBJ1-5; TRBD1 agrees at 7 bases. This CDR3 contains 15 residues. CDR1 and CDR2 (germline): SNHLY, FYNNEI. Losses at the gene ends were 2 bases for V and 4 bases for J; bases not matched to a gene: 5. CDR3 residues: CASSEIGGRNQPQHF. The CDR3 DNA reads TGTGCCAGCAGTGAAATAGGGGGCAGGAATCAGCCCCAGCATTTT.

The V and J genes are TRBV29-1 and TRBJ2-5, with TRBD2 identical over 9 bases. The J call may be wrong; the DNA end is better matched by TRBJ2-7. CDR3 length: 13 amino acids. Germline V CDR1 and CDR2: SQVTM, ANQGSEA. The CDR3 sequence is CSGTAGGSYEQYF. The CDR3 DNA reads as TGCAGCGGGACAGCGGGGGGCTCCTACGAGCAGTACTTC.

The V gene is TRBV2, the J gene TRBJ1-2, with D possibly matching TRBD1 (6 bases). The CDR3 sequence is 14 residues long. V was clipped by 7 bases and J by 1 base, with 13 bases between them. Germline V gene data show CDR1 as SNHLY and CDR2 as FYNNEI. CDR3 coding DNA: TGTGCCAGCACGGCAGACAGGCTTAACTATGGCTACACCTTC. This gives the protein CASTADRLNYGYTF.

This sequence joins TRBV29-1 and TRBJ2-7; TRBD1 matches 8 bases. The ends lost 6 bases at V and 2 bases at J; junction bases unmatched: 9. Germline V gene sequence: CDR1 SQVTM, CDR2 ANQGSEA. This CDR3 spans 14 amino acids. The CDR3: CSVENRDRTYEQYF. CDR3 DNA: TGCAGCGTAGAAAACCGGGACAGGACCTACGAGCAGTACTTC.

The chain carries TRBV6-5 and TRBJ2-2; possible D gene TRBD2, 5 bases. The CDR3 totals 16 residues. The germline V gene has CDR1 MNHEY and CDR2 SVGAGI. V lost 2 bases and J 6 bases, leaving 16 bases between the germline ends. The CDR3 coding sequence is TGTGCCAGCAGTTACCGAAGCGCGGGTGGCTCCGGGGAGCTGTTTTTT. Its protein is CASSYRSAGGSGELFF.

J is TRBJ2-7 and V is TRBV7-2; D is undetermined. Germline V gene sequence: CDR1 SGHTA, CDR2 FQGNSA. The CDR3 loop spans 13 amino acids. The V end lost 5 bases, the J end lost 4 bases, and 12 bases lay between the germline ends. CDR3 sequence reads: CASSRSESYEQYF. CDR3 sequence (DNA): TGTGCCAGCAGCCGAAGCGAGAGTTACGAGCAGTACTTC.

The rearrangement joins TRBV18 to TRBJ2-1; possible D gene TRBD1, 6 bases. Between the trimmed V and J ends, which lost 6 bases and 4 bases, there was a span of 10 bases. In germline, CDR1 is KGHSH, CDR2 LQKENI. There are 13 residues in the CDR3. For the CDR3, the DNA is TGTGCCAGCTCCCCGGACAGATACAATGAGCAGTTCTTC. Its protein product is CASSPDRYNEQFF.

The genes are TRBV5-1 and TRBJ1-2; a weak D match, TRBD1 (6 bases). Trimming removed 5 bases from V and 4 bases from J, with 18 bases in between. This CDR3 is built from 15 residues. Germline V lookup: CDR1 SGHRS, CDR2 YFSETQ. The CDR3 DNA reads TGCGCCAGCAGGTCCCAGAACAGGGTGGCCTATGGCTACACCTTC. This gives the protein CASRSQNRVAYGYTF.

The chain employs TRBV19 and TRBJ2-2; D unresolved. CDR1 is LNHDA, CDR2 SQIVND, per germline (reference sequence). This CDR3 has 16 amino acids. Trimming pared 5 bases from V and 2 bases from J, leaving 15 bases between. As DNA, the CDR3 is TGTGCCAGTAGTCCCACGGAGTTTGGAAACACCGGGGAGCTGTTTTTT. It yields the protein CASSPTEFGNTGELFF.

A remark on this clone: A read error may account for a junction end that differs from germline. CDR3 DNA: TGTGCCAGCAGCTTAGGAGGGACTAGCGGTACACAAGGGACCCAGTACTTC. Encoded protein: CASSLGGTSGTQGTQYF. This chain links TRBV7-6 with TRBJ2-5, with TRBD2 identical over 11 bases. The germline V gene has CDR1 SGHVS and CDR2 FNYEAQ. The CDR3 spans 17 residues.

The V call is TRBV30, the J call TRBJ2-3, with 9 bases lining up with TRBD1. V lost 6 bases, J lost 2 bases, and 9 bases stayed unmatched. From germline, CDR1 is GTSNPN and CDR2 SVGIG (reference sequence). CDR3 length: 15 amino acids. This CDR3 reads CACSRTGVITDTQYF. The DNA of the CDR3 is TGTGCCTGCAGCCGGACAGGGGTCATCACAGATACGCAGTATTTT.

This clone was observed a handful of times. For the CDR3, the DNA is TGTGCCAGCAAATCGAACACAGGGGAGAGTGAAAAACTGTTTTTT. Its protein product is CASKSNTGESEKLFF. V gene TRBV25-1 combines with J gene TRBJ1-4; 7 bases are a match to TRBD1. V was pared by 7 bases and J by 7 bases, with 12 bases of the junction left unmatched. Per the germline V gene, CDR1 is MGHDK and CDR2 is SYGVNS. This CDR3 is built from 15 residues.

The table lists this clone with a count of one. V usage is TRBV27 and J usage is TRBJ2-3; TRBD2 is a possible D gene (6 bases). This CDR3 contains 11 residues. The V gene lost 8 bases and the J gene lost 5 bases, with 8 bases spanning the gap. Germline V gives CDR1 MNHEY, CDR2 SMNVEV (reference sequence). The DNA for the CDR3 is TGTGCCAGCTGGAGGGGAGATACGCAGTATTTT. Its translation is CASWRGDTQYF.

The chain recombines TRBV5-4 with TRBJ2-5; 8 nucleotides line up with TRBD1. This CDR3 contains 14 residues. The germline V gene encodes CDR1 SGHNT and CDR2 YYREEE (reference sequence). V dropped 2 bases and J dropped 9; count of bases not matched to a gene: 9. CDR3 sequence (DNA): TGTGCCAGCAGCTTCCGGGACAGGTCCGTATCCCAGTACTTC. It codes for CASSFRDRSVSQYF. Full variable domain (remainder filled in from reference TRBV5-4 and TRBJ2-5): ETGVTQSPTHLIKTRGQQVTLRCSSQSGHNTVSWYQQALGQGPQFIFQYYREEENGRGNFPPRFSGLQFPNYSSELNVNALELDDSALYLCASSFRDRSVSQYFGPGTRLLVL.

The chain carries TRBV11-2 and TRBJ1-1, with D tentatively TRBD1 (6 bases). Trimming cost V 6 bases and J 5 bases, with 10 bases left between them. Germline V gene data show CDR1 as SGHAT and CDR2 as FQNNGV. This CDR3 spans 12 amino acids. The CDR3 spells CASRFQGTEAFF. DNA of the CDR3: TGTGCCAGCAGGTTCCAGGGGACTGAAGCTTTCTTT.

The chain combines TRBV5-1 with TRBJ1-4, with a possible D match to TRBD1 (6 bases). CDR3 size: 16 residues. The V end lost 1 base, the J end lost 8 bases, and 18 bases lay between the germline ends. Per the germline V gene, CDR1 is SGHRS and CDR2 is YFSETQ. The DNA of the CDR3 is TGCGCCAGCAGCTTGAACGAGGTGACAGGCGGGGAAAAACTGTTTTTT. Protein product: CASSLNEVTGGEKLFF.

This chain connects TRBV18 to TRBJ2-5; D perhaps matches TRBD1 (5 bases). The germline CDR1 and CDR2 sequences are KGHSH and LQKENI. There are 14 residues in the CDR3. V was cut by 3 bases and J by 5 bases, with 13 bases left in between. In nucleotides, the CDR3 is TGTGCCAGCTCACCTGGGGCCGGTCGGGAGACCCAGTACTTC. Encoded protein: CASSPGAGRETQYF.

This chain uses TRBV2 with TRBJ2-5; 10 nucleotides align to TRBD1. V dropped 7 bases and J dropped 5; count of bases not matched to a gene: 7. Germline V CDR1 and CDR2: SNHLY, FYNNEI. The CDR3 is made up of 14 amino acids. The CDR3 region is CASTRDRGRETQYF. CDR3 in DNA: TGTGCCAGCACCCGGGACAGGGGCCGGGAGACCCAGTACTTC. Variable domain in full (rest from reference TRBV2 and TRBJ2-5): EPEVTQTPSHQVTQMGQEVILRCVPISNHLYFYWYRQILGQKVEFLVSFYNNEISEKSEIFDDQFSVERPDGSNFTLKIRSTKLEDSAMYFCASTRDRGRETQYFGPGTRLLVL.

This chain uses TRBV27 with TRBJ1-1; D gene uncertain. The CDR3 runs 13 residues. V was clipped by 1 base and J by 3 bases, with 6 bases between them. Germline lookup yields CDR1 MNHEY and CDR2 SMNVEV (reference sequence). The CDR3 DNA is TGTGCCAGCAGTTTATGGTCGGACACTGAAGCTTTCTTT. Translation: CASSLWSDTEAFF.